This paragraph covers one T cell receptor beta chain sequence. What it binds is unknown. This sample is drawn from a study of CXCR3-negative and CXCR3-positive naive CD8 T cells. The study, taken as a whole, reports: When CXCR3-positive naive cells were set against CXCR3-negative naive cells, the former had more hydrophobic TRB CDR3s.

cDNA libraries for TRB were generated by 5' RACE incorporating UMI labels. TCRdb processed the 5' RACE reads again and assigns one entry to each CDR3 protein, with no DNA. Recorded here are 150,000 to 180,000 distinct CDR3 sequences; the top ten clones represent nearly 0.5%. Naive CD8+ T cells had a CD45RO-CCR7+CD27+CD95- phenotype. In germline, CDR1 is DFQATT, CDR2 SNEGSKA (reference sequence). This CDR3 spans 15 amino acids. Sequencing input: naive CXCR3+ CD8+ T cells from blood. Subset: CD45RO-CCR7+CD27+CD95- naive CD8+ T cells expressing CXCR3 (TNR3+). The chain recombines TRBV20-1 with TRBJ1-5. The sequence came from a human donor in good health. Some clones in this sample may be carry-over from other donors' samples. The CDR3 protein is CSASGGLGTNQPQHF.